The 22 T cell receptor beta chains in this list originate from one sample, sequenced in a study of brain T cells in children with intractable seizures. The method was immunoSEQ multiplex PCR; TCRdb's version includes in-frame clones alone and lacks a portion of them. The sample yields fewer than 150,000 clones, under 95% seen once. The input for sequencing was peripheral blood, taken at surgery. The receptors originated from a boy younger than two with hemimegalencephaly and intractable seizures.

J is TRBJ1-3 and V is TRBV27; D is uncertain. Germline V gives CDR1 MNHEY, CDR2 SMNVEV (reference sequence). V gave up 7 bases and J gave up 0 bases, with 13 bases separating them. This CDR3 comprises 15 residues. CDR3 residues: CASTETGSSGNTIYF. The DNA of the CDR3 is TGTGCCAGCACCGAGACCGGGAGCTCTGGAAACACCATATATTTT.

The V call is TRBV4-1, the J call TRBJ1-5; 7 bases line up with TRBD1. Losses at the gene ends were 4 bases for V and 9 bases for J; bases not matched to a gene: 9. Germline CDR1 MGHRA, CDR2 YSYEKL. CDR3 length equals 14 residues. The CDR3 here is CASSPRGGWGPQHF. The CDR3 region has the DNA TGCGCCAGCAGCCCCAGGGGGGGATGGGGGCCCCAGCATTTT.

The chain links TRBV4-1 to TRBJ2-4; no definite D call. Trimming took off 0 bases at V and 0 bases at J, with 9 bases between the two ends. CDR1 MGHRA and CDR2 YSYEKL come from the germline V gene. This CDR3 comprises 16 residues. The CDR3 DNA is TGCGCCAGCAGCCAAGATGAGCGTGTAGCCAAAAACATTCAGTACTTC. Encoded protein: CASSQDERVAKNIQYF.

The rearrangement uses TRBV2 and TRBJ2-2; maybe TRBD1 (5 bases). Germline V gene lookup returns CDR1 SNHLY and CDR2 FYNNEI. This CDR3 comprises 16 residues. V was trimmed by 2 bases and J by 1 base, leaving 11 bases between them. This CDR3 is CASSEQGVRNTGELFF. Here the CDR3 DNA reads TGTGCCAGCAGTGAACAGGGTGTTCGGAACACCGGGGAGCTGTTTTTT.

V and J are TRBV4-1 and TRBJ1-2, with D perhaps matching TRBD1 (6 bases). The CDR3 extends over 15 amino acids. The germline V gene encodes CDR1 MGHRA and CDR2 YSYEKL. The V end was cut by 1 base, the J end by 3 bases, with 12 bases between. The CDR3 loop is CASSQAPGEDYGYTF. In DNA, the CDR3 is TGCGCCAGCAGCCAAGCCCCAGGGGAAGACTATGGCTACACCTTC.

The V call is TRBV14, the J call TRBJ2-7; TRBD2 agrees at 7 bases. This CDR3 is built from 16 residues. The germline V gene encodes CDR1 SGHDN and CDR2 FVKESK. V dropped 4 bases and J dropped 6; count of bases not matched to a gene: 15. The CDR3, as DNA: TGTGCCAGCAGCCTTGTAAGGGCCCTAGCGGAAGGCGAGCAGTACTTC. Protein sequence: CASSLVRALAEGEQYF.

The CDR3 coding sequence is TGTGCCACCAGTGATGCCGGAGGAGGGGGCAATGGCTACACCTTC. As protein: CATSDAGGGGNGYTF. The J gene is TRBJ1-2, the V gene TRBV24-1; TRBD1 aligns across 7 bases. Germline-derived CDR1 and CDR2 are KGHDR and SFDVKD. V lost 3 bases, J lost 6 bases, and 9 bases stayed unmatched. This CDR3 is 15 amino acids long.

The CDR3 DNA sequence: TGTGCCAGCAGCCCGGAGGTTGGGGAAAACTATGGCTACACCTTC. As protein: CASSPEVGENYGYTF. The chain combines TRBV4-2 with TRBJ1-2; D is uncertain. Trimming cost V 4 bases and J 2 bases, with 14 bases left between them. Germline lookup yields CDR1 LGHNA and CDR2 YNFKEQ. CDR3 length equals 15 residues.

The rearrangement uses TRBV13 and TRBJ2-7; 7 bases are shared with TRBD2. Trimming cost V 5 bases and J 2 bases; bases outside gene matches: 9. The V gene's germline CDR1 is PRHDT and CDR2 FYEKMQ (reference sequence). The CDR3 extends over 15 amino acids. The CDR3 spells CASSQISGPPYEQYF. The DNA of the CDR3 is TGTGCCAGCAGCCAGATTAGCGGGCCTCCCTACGAGCAGTACTTC.

The chain has TRBV5-1 and TRBJ2-3, with TRBD2 matching 9 bases. The V segment lost 0 bases and the J segment 4 bases; nucleotides outside the gene matches: 6. Germline V gives CDR1 SGHRS, CDR2 YFSETQ. The CDR3 consists of 16 residues. CDR3 DNA sequence: TGCGCCAGCAGCTTGGGACTAGCGGAACCGGCAGATACGCAGTATTTT. It encodes CASSLGLAEPADTQYF.

The chain employs TRBV6-2 or TRBV6-3 and TRBJ2-3, with D perhaps matching TRBD1 or TRBD2 (5 bases each). The CDR3 sequence is 16 residues long. The V and J ends lost 6 bases and 2 bases respectively, with 18 bases between them. The germline gives CDR1 MNHEY, CDR2 SVGEGT. CDR3 residues: CASSRWGRPPTDTQYF. The DNA for the CDR3 is TGTGCCAGCAGCCGATGGGGACGGCCTCCCACAGATACGCAGTATTTT.

This chain uses TRBV5-1 with TRBJ2-5, with 7 bases aligning to TRBD2. Germline-derived CDR1 and CDR2 are SGHRS and YFSETQ. This CDR3 comprises 14 residues. V lost 0 bases to trimming and J lost 4 bases; unmatched junction nucleotides: 3. The CDR3 spells CASSLVASGETQYF. DNA for the CDR3: TGCGCCAGCAGCTTGGTCGCTAGCGGAGAGACCCAGTACTTC.

The genes are TRBV4-2 and TRBJ2-7, with TRBD2 as a possible D gene (6 bases). CDR1 and CDR2 (germline): LGHNA, YNFKEQ. CDR3 length: 17 amino acids. V was shortened by 2 bases and J by 0 bases, with 17 bases between the two germline ends. The CDR3 nucleotides are TGTGCCAGCAGCCAACGGTCTACGCGGGAATTCTCCTACGAGCAGTACTTC. Translated: CASSQRSTREFSYEQYF.

V and J are TRBV2 and TRBJ2-1; TRBD2 aligns across 16 bases. With 6 bases clipped from V and 8 bases from J, the junction kept 7 bases outside the gene matches. The V gene's germline CDR1 is SNHLY and CDR2 FYNNEI. The length of the CDR3 is 16 residues. CDR3 sequence (DNA): TGTGCCAGCAGCCGCGGGACTAGCGGGAGGGTGGATGAGCAGTTCTTC. It codes for CASSRGTSGRVDEQFF.

V gene TRBV25-1 combines with J gene TRBJ2-7; 10 positions match TRBD1. The CDR3 extends over 13 amino acids. Per germline, CDR1 MGHDK and CDR2 SYGVNS. Trimming took 6 bases from V and 5 from J; bases not matched to a gene: 4. In DNA form, the CDR3 reads TGTGCCAGCAGGGAGACAGGGGGCGACGAGCAGTACTTC. Its translation: CASRETGGDEQYF.

The chain has TRBV14 and TRBJ2-4; TRBD2 matches at 9 bases. Germline assignment: CDR1 SGHDN and CDR2 FVKESK. The CDR3 loop spans 16 amino acids. The J segment lost 3 bases and the V segment lost 3 bases, leaving 6 bases of the junction unmatched. The CDR3 DNA is TGTGCCAGCAGCCAGGCGGGAGGGCCTGGCAAAAACATTCAGTACTTC. Translated: CASSQAGGPGKNIQYF.

CDR3 residues: CASSSGTSGRGYNEQFF. The CDR3 nucleotides read TGTGCCAGCAGCTCAGGGACTAGCGGGAGAGGTTACAATGAGCAGTTCTTC. The chain uses TRBV5-4 and TRBJ2-1, with 14 bases that match TRBD2. With V trimmed by 3 bases and J by 4 bases, 6 bases remained unmatched. The CDR3 contains 17 residues. CDR1 SGHNT and CDR2 YYREEE come from the germline V gene (reference sequence). The whole variable domain, filled in from reference TRBV5-4 and TRBJ2-1, reads ETGVTQSPTHLIKTRGQQVTLRCSSQSGHNTVSWYQQALGQGPQFIFQYYREEENGRGNFPPRFSGLQFPNYSSELNVNALELDDSALYLCASSSGTSGRGYNEQFFGPGTRLTVL.

The chain joins TRBV27 to TRBJ2-1; TRBD2 matches at 8 bases. Germline CDR1 and CDR2: MNHEY and SMNVEV (reference sequence). Unmatched junction bases numbered 2, after V lost 0 bases and J lost 4 bases. CDR3 length equals 15 residues. CDR3: CASSLSGLGYNEQFF. CDR3 sequence (DNA): TGTGCCAGCAGTTTATCGGGACTAGGGTACAATGAGCAGTTCTTC.

The rearrangement links TRBV30 to TRBJ1-1, with D possibly TRBD1 on 6 matching bases. V lost 3 bases and J 3 bases, leaving 8 bases between the germline ends. Germline V CDR1 and CDR2: GTSNPN, SVGIG (reference sequence). CDR3 size: 12 residues. CDR3 DNA: TGTGCCTGGAGCGAGGGGGACACTGAAGCTTTCTTT. Its protein is CAWSEGDTEAFF.

The chain employs TRBV5-1 and TRBJ1-6; the D is unclear. V lost 5 bases and J 9 bases, leaving 12 bases between the germline ends. CDR1 is SGHRS, CDR2 YFSETQ, per germline. This CDR3 spans 13 amino acids. The CDR3 loop reads CASREEGGSPLHF. Written as DNA, the CDR3 is TGCGCCAGCAGGGAGGAAGGCGGTTCACCCCTCCACTTT.

The genes are TRBV7-9 and TRBJ1-6, with D hard to call. This CDR3 comprises 14 residues. Germline V gene sequence: CDR1 SEHNR, CDR2 FQNEAQ (reference sequence). V was trimmed by 5 bases and J by 8 bases, leaving 13 bases between them. This CDR3 is CASSPWLRDSPLHF. The CDR3 coding sequence is TGTGCCAGCAGCCCATGGTTGAGGGATTCACCCCTCCACTTT.

The rearrangement links TRBV21-1 to TRBJ1-2. TRBV21-1 is labeled a pseudogene. CDR3 length equals 16 residues. CDR3 sequence: CASSKKAGRGVYGYTF. CDR3 bases: TGTGCCAGCAGCAAAAAGGCAGGACGGGGCGTCTATGGCTACACCTTC.